The subject of this entry is one T cell receptor beta chain. The data belong to a study of blood T cell repertoires in COVID-19. Overall study context: Italy, Spain and the United States were the sources of the convalescent and acute COVID-19 samples. Nucleic acid was either cDNA or gDNA, and it came from T cells, B-cell-depleted T cells, or PBMCs.

CDR3 length: 12 residues. The ends were cut back, 3 bases at V and 3 bases at J, with 3 bases in the middle. Profiled with immunoSEQ multiplex PCR; TCRdb holds only in-frame clones, not every one. The sample contains approximately 36,000 clones, 90% of which appear only once. Sequenced sample: peripheral blood. The receptor comes from a man in his 60s with active or convalescent COVID-19. The rearrangement links TRBV12-3 or TRBV12-4 to TRBJ1-5; D is undetermined. CDR3 nucleotides: TGTGCCAGCAGTTTGTACAATCAGCCCCAGCATTTT. Its translation is CASSLYNQPQHF.